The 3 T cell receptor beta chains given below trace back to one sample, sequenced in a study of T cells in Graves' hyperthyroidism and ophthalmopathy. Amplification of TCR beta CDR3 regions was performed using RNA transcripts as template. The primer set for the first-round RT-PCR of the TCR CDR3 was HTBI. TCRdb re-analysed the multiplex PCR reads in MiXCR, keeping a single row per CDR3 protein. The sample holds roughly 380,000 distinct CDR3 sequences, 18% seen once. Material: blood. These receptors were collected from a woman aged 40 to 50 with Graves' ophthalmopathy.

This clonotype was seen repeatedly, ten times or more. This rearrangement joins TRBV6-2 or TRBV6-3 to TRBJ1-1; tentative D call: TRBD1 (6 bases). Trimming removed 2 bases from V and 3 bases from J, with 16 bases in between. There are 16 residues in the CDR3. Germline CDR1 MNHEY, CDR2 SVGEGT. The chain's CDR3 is CASSYPPQGVDTEAFF. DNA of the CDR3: TGTGCCAGCAGTTACCCACCACAGGGTGTGGACACTGAAGCTTTCTTT.

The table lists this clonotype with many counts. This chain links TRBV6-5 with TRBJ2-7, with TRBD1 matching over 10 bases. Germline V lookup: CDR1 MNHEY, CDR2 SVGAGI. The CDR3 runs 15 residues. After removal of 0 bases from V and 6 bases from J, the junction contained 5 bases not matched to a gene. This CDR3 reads CASSYSGQGVAEQYF. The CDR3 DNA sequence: TGTGCCAGCAGTTACTCCGGACAGGGGGTGGCCGAGCAGTACTTC.

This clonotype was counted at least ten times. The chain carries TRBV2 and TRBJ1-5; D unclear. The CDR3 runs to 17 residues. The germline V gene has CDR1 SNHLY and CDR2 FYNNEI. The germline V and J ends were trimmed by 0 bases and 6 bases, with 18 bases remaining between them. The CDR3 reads CASSEAASGGVSQPQHF. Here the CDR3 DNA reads TGTGCCAGCAGTGAAGCGGCAAGTGGTGGGGTTAGTCAGCCCCAGCATTTT.